The next 22 T cell receptor beta chains were all read from a single sample in a study of Ad26.COV2.S vaccination and SARS-CoV-2 variants. Measured with immunoSEQ multiplex PCR; TCRdb has only the in-frame clones, and not every one. The repertoire has under 150,000 clones, 86% of them found once; the top ten carry 5%. Sequences were derived from peripheral blood, sampled after recovery from COVID-19. These receptors were collected from a human donor who had recovered from COVID-19.

The chain uses TRBV9 and TRBJ2-7; 8 bases fit TRBD2. J lost 4 bases, V lost 0 bases, and 6 bases had no gene match. The CDR3 totals 15 residues. CDR1 and CDR2 from the germline V gene are SGDLS and YYNGEE. The CDR3 loop is CASSVGGTRGYEQYF. CDR3 DNA: TGTGCCAGCAGCGTAGGAGGGACTAGAGGATACGAGCAGTACTTC.

The gene calls are TRBV5-4 and TRBJ2-3; no firm D call. The ends were cut back, 3 bases at V and 4 bases at J, with 18 bases in the middle. This CDR3 region has 16 residues. Germline lookup yields CDR1 SGHNT and CDR2 YYREEE (reference sequence). DNA of the CDR3: TGTGCCAGCAGCTACCGAGTACTCCCTGAGGCAGATACGCAGTATTTT. Its translation is CASSYRVLPEADTQYF. Drawing the rest from reference TRBV5-4 and TRBJ2-3, the complete variable domain is ETGVTQSPTHLIKTRGQQVTLRCSSQSGHNTVSWYQQALGQGPQFIFQYYREEENGRGNFPPRFSGLQFPNYSSELNVNALELDDSALYLCASSYRVLPEADTQYFGPGTRLTVL.

The rearrangement links TRBV7-9 to TRBJ2-3; D is uncertain. The CDR3 runs 12 residues. Per the germline V gene, CDR1 is SEHNR and CDR2 is FQNEAQ (reference sequence). Trimming shortened V by 1 base and J by 3 bases, and 2 bases separated the two germline ends. The CDR3 protein is CASSLGTDTQYF. CDR3 DNA sequence: TGTGCCAGCAGCTTAGGAACAGATACGCAGTATTTT.

This chain links TRBV5-6 with TRBJ2-1; D uncertain. The germline V gene encodes CDR1 SGHDT and CDR2 YYEEEE. Deletions cut 0 bases from V and 12 bases from J, with 10 bases between. CDR3 length: 12 amino acids. Here the CDR3 DNA reads TGTGCCAGCAGCTTGGCCCGTAGGGTGCAGTTCTTC. The encoded protein is CASSLARRVQFF.

This chain links TRBV28 with TRBJ1-1; D unclear. Trimming stripped 5 bases from V and 11 bases from J, with 15 bases between. CDR1 MDHEN and CDR2 SYDVKM come from the germline V gene. The CDR3 covers 12 residues. The CDR3 here is CASSPRTRGAFF. CDR3 in DNA: TGTGCCAGCAGTCCTAGGACCCGAGGGGCTTTCTTT.

The chain uses TRBV30 and TRBJ1-3; D is perhaps TRBD1 (6 bases). The ends were cut back, 2 bases at V and 4 bases at J, with 18 bases in the middle. Germline V gene lookup returns CDR1 GTSNPN and CDR2 SVGIG (reference sequence). The CDR3 covers 16 residues. CDR3 amino acids: CAWSPTGLLGGNTIYF. The CDR3 DNA reads TGTGCCTGGAGTCCTACAGGGCTCCTGGGGGGAAACACCATATATTTT.

This clone was counted only a few times. V and J are TRBV5-1 and TRBJ2-3, with D perhaps TRBD1 (6 bases). Germline assignment: CDR1 SGHRS and CDR2 YFSETQ. Trimming took off 1 base at V and 2 bases at J, with 14 bases between the two ends. The CDR3 covers 16 residues. CDR3 coding DNA: TGCGCCAGCAGCTTGCCTGGACAGAGGGCCACAGATACGCAGTATTTT. Its protein product is CASSLPGQRATDTQYF.

The V and J genes are TRBV20-1 and TRBJ1-1; TRBD1 matches 8 bases. CDR1 and CDR2 (germline): DFQATT, SNEGSKA (reference sequence). Trimming removed 5 bases from V and 1 base from J; junction bases left unmatched: 6. This CDR3 is built from 14 residues. The DNA of the CDR3 is TGCAGTGCTGGTGGACAGGGAGGGAACACTGAAGCTTTCTTT. It encodes CSAGGQGGNTEAFF.

The chain has TRBV5-6 and TRBJ1-5; D unresolved. Trimming cost V 3 bases and J 1 base, with 8 bases left between them. The germline CDR1 and CDR2 sequences are SGHDT and YYEEEE. The CDR3 consists of 14 residues. CDR3 coding DNA: TGTGCCAGCAGCTCTCGGGTAAGCAATCAGCCCCAGCATTTT. Translation gives CASSSRVSNQPQHF. The entire variable domain, with the rest obtained from reference TRBV5-6 and TRBJ1-5, is as follows: DAGVTQSPTHLIKTRGQQVTLRCSPKSGHDTVSWYQQALGQGPQFIFQYYEEEERQRGNFPDRFSGHQFPNYSSELNVNALLLGDSALYLCASSSRVSNQPQHFGDGTRLSIL.

This chain connects TRBV20-1 to TRBJ2-1; no definite D call. This CDR3 is 11 amino acids long. Germline V gene lookup returns CDR1 DFQATT and CDR2 SNEGSKA (reference sequence). Between the trimmed V and J ends, which lost 1 base and 10 bases, there was a span of 8 bases. The CDR3 loop reads CSARVLGEQFF. The CDR3 nucleotides read TGCAGTGCTAGAGTTTTGGGGGAGCAGTTCTTC.

V gene TRBV27 combines with J gene TRBJ2-3; D gene unclear. Trimming removed 8 bases from V and 1 base from J, with 16 bases in between. This CDR3 region has 15 residues. Per the germline V gene, CDR1 is MNHEY and CDR2 is SMNVEV (reference sequence). DNA for the CDR3: TGTGCCAGCTACGCCCTTCTTCCGGGCACAGATACGCAGTATTTT. Residues: CASYALLPGTDTQYF.

This clone has only a few counts. The V gene is TRBV3-1 (or the pseudogene TRBV3-2), the J gene TRBJ2-5; D ambiguous. The CDR3 consists of 16 residues. The germline gives CDR1 LGHDT, CDR2 YNNKEL (reference sequence). Trimming took 1 base from V and 5 from J, leaving 17 bases between them. This CDR3 is CASSQGISNGSETQYF. The CDR3 nucleotides read TGTGCCAGCAGCCAAGGGATAAGTAATGGTTCGGAGACCCAGTACTTC.

The rearrangement joins TRBV28 to TRBJ2-7; tentatively, D is TRBD1 (5 bases). The CDR3 extends over 12 amino acids. The germline V and J ends were trimmed by 6 bases and 2 bases, with 8 bases remaining between them. Germline V lookup: CDR1 MDHEN, CDR2 SYDVKM. CDR3: CASSQTAYEQYF. The CDR3, as DNA: TGTGCCAGCAGCCAGACAGCCTACGAGCAGTACTTC.

In its sample, this clone was seen once. V gene TRBV7-2 combines with J gene TRBJ2-7; D not certain. The CDR3 consists of 16 residues. The V end lost 2 bases, the J end lost 2 bases, and 16 bases lay between the germline ends. Germline-derived CDR1 and CDR2 are SGHTA and FQGNSA. CDR3 in DNA: TGTGCCAGCAGCTTATTCGGCCGGACGGCGCCCTACGAGCAGTACTTC. Its protein is CASSLFGRTAPYEQYF.

This chain uses TRBV2 with TRBJ2-1, with 7 bases aligning to TRBD2. After removal of 7 bases from V and 4 bases from J, the junction contained 10 bases not matched to a gene. CDR1 and CDR2 (germline): SNHLY, FYNNEI. This CDR3 spans 15 amino acids. The CDR3 protein is CASMLSQRGYNEQFF. In DNA, the CDR3 is TGTGCCAGCATGCTGTCCCAGCGGGGATACAATGAGCAGTTCTTC.

The chain combines TRBV6-1 with TRBJ2-1; D call uncertain. Trimming removed 3 bases from V and 10 bases from J, with 10 bases in between. Germline-derived CDR1 and CDR2 are MNHNS and SASEGT. The CDR3 consists of 12 residues. Written as DNA, the CDR3 is TGTGCCAGCAGTGAGTTCTTTGGGGAGCAGTTCTTC. As protein: CASSEFFGEQFF.

This clone was observed once. The rearrangement links TRBV28 to TRBJ2-2; a possible D gene is TRBD2 (6 bases). CDR1 is MDHEN, CDR2 SYDVKM, per germline. CDR3 length equals 16 residues. The V end lost 6 bases, the J end lost 5 bases, and 19 bases lay between the germline ends. The CDR3 sequence: CASSYIPGLKTGELFF. CDR3 sequence (DNA): TGTGCCAGCAGCTATATACCGGGACTCAAAACCGGGGAGCTGTTTTTT.

V gene TRBV10-2 combines with J gene TRBJ1-2, with D possibly TRBD1 on 6 matching bases. The germline V gene encodes CDR1 WSHSY and CDR2 SAAADI. The CDR3 runs 14 residues. The V end lost 2 bases, the J end lost 4 bases, and 11 bases lay between the germline ends. The CDR3 DNA is TGCGCCAGCAGTGAGGGACAGAGACCCTATGGCTACACCTTC. Residues: CASSEGQRPYGYTF.

The count of this clone is one. This sequence joins TRBV28 and TRBJ2-1, with D tentatively TRBD1 (6 bases). Trimming removed 3 bases from V and 0 bases from J, with 9 bases in between. The CDR3 extends over 15 amino acids. Germline V gene data show CDR1 as MDHEN and CDR2 as SYDVKM. CDR3 amino acids: CASSFGTRSYNEQFF. CDR3 sequence (DNA): TGTGCCAGCAGTTTTGGGACACGCTCCTACAATGAGCAGTTCTTC. The full variable domain, with the rest looked up from reference TRBV28 and TRBJ2-1, is DVKVTQSSRYLVKRTGEKVFLECVQDMDHENMFWYRQDPGLGLRLIYFSYDVKMKEKGDIPEGYSVSREKKERFSLILESASTNQTSMYLCASSFGTRSYNEQFFGPGTRLTVL.

The sample holds a few counts of this clone. The rearrangement uses TRBV5-1 and TRBJ1-3; D unclear. V dropped 0 bases and J dropped 0 bases, with 16 bases sitting between them. Germline V gene lookup returns CDR1 SGHRS and CDR2 YFSETQ. The CDR3 has 18 amino acids. In DNA form, the CDR3 reads TGCGCCAGCAGCTTGGCCAATCACTCAGGAGTCTCTGGAAACACCATATATTTT. It yields the protein CASSLANHSGVSGNTIYF.

V is TRBV28 and J is TRBJ1-1, with no clear D. CDR1 and CDR2 from the germline V gene are MDHEN and SYDVKM. Trimming took off 1 base at V and 0 bases at J, with 12 bases between the two ends. The CDR3 length is 16 residues. The CDR3 bases are TGTGCCAGCAGTTTATTGGCCGGAAAAATGAACACTGAAGCTTTCTTT. It specifies CASSLLAGKMNTEAFF.

The rearrangement links TRBV27 to TRBJ1-2, with 8 bases matching TRBD1. This CDR3 has 13 amino acids. Germline V lookup: CDR1 MNHEY, CDR2 SMNVEV (reference sequence). V gave up 6 bases and J gave up 3 bases; unmatched junction bases: 3. CDR3 DNA: TGTGCCAGCAGATTGGGACAGGACTATGGCTACACCTTC. This sequence encodes CASRLGQDYGYTF.